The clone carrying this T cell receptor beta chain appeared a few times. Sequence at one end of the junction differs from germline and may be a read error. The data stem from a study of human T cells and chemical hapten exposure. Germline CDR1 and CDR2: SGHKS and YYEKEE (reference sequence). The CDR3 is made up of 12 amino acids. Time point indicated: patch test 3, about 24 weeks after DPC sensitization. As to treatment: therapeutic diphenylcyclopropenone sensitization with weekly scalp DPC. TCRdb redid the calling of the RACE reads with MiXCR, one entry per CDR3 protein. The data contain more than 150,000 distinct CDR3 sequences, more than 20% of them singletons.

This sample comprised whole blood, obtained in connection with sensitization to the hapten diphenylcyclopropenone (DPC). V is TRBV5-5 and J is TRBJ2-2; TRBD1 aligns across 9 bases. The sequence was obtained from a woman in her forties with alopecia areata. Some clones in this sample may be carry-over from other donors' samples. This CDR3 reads CASSLGTGQGLF. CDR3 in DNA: TGTGCCAGCAGCTTGGGGACAGGACAGGGGCTATTT.